A selection of T cell receptor beta chains follows, all from one sample in a study of blood T cell repertoires in COVID-19. The data were produced by immunoSEQ multiplex PCR, yet TCRdb's version contains in-frame clones alone and is incomplete. The sample lists hundreds of thousands of clones; around nine tenths were seen once. The sample was PBMCs or T cells enriched from blood (not recorded which). Receptors were obtained from a woman in her thirties who had been exposed to COVID-19. Both conserved end residues are part of each CDR3. D genes are given only for firm matches. Size values are once, few and many counts, or a class for expanded clones, and some rows have none.

J gene: TRBJ2-1
clone size: -
D gene: TRBD1
V gene: TRBV5-5
CDR3 protein: CASSWTGVNEQFF
CDR3 DNA: TGTGCCAGCAGCTGGACAGGGGTGAATGAGCAGTTCTTC

J gene: TRBJ1-1
clone size: few
D gene: -
V gene: TRBV6-5
CDR3 protein: CASSEGNTEAFF
CDR3 DNA: TGTGCCAGCAGCGAGGGGAACACTGAAGCTTTCTTT

J gene: TRBJ2-4
clone size: once
D gene: -
V gene: TRBV6-6
CDR3 protein: CASSGAPGNIQYF
CDR3 DNA: TGTGCCAGCAGTGGGGCCCCCGGCAACATTCAGTACTTC

J gene: TRBJ2-3
clone size: -
D gene: TRBD2
V gene: TRBV5-1
CDR3 protein: CASSTGTSGGRDTQYF
CDR3 DNA: TGCGCCAGCAGCACAGGGACTAGCGGGGGGAGGGATACGCAGTATTTT

J gene: TRBJ2-7
clone size: -
D gene: -
V gene: TRBV5-1
CDR3 protein: CASSQTGENYEQYF
CDR3 DNA: TGCGCCAGCAGTCAAACGGGGGAGAACTACGAGCAGTACTTC

J gene: TRBJ1-2
clone size: -
D gene: -
V gene: TRBV5-1
CDR3 protein: CASSLAQGNFYGYTF
CDR3 DNA: TGCGCCAGCAGCTTGGCACAGGGCAATTTCTATGGCTACACCTTC

J gene: TRBJ1-4
clone size: -
D gene: -
V gene: TRBV19
CDR3 protein: CASSIGGPAGLIEKLFF
CDR3 DNA: TGTGCCAGTAGTATAGGTGGACCCGCGGGGCTGATTGAAAAACTGTTTTTT

J gene: TRBJ1-5
clone size: few
D gene: -
V gene: TRBV3-1/TRBV3-2
CDR3 protein: CASSAREGQPQHF
CDR3 DNA: TGTGCCAGCAGCGCCAGGGAGGGTCAGCCCCAGCATTTT

J gene: TRBJ1-3
clone size: -
D gene: -
V gene: TRBV7-9
CDR3 protein: CASSSGRGANTIYF
CDR3 DNA: TGTGCCAGCAGCTCCGGTCGGGGGGCAAACACCATATATTTT

J gene: TRBJ1-3
clone size: -
D gene: TRBD1
V gene: TRBV10-3
CDR3 protein: CAASPGQASDTIYF
CDR3 DNA: TGTGCCGCCTCCCCGGGACAGGCTTCAGACACCATATATTTT

J gene: TRBJ1-2
clone size: -
D gene: -
V gene: TRBV5-1
CDR3 protein: CASSQPGVLHYGYTF
CDR3 DNA: TGCGCCAGCAGCCAACCAGGGGTGCTTCACTATGGCTACACCTTC

J gene: TRBJ2-5
clone size: -
D gene: TRBD2
V gene: TRBV3-1/TRBV3-2
CDR3 protein: CASSHNFQRGQETQYF
CDR3 DNA: TGTGCCAGCAGCCATAACTTCCAGCGGGGTCAAGAGACCCAGTACTTC

J gene: TRBJ2-1
clone size: -
D gene: TRBD2
V gene: TRBV5-1
CDR3 protein: CASSFGWGGPAHSYNEQFF
CDR3 DNA: TGCGCCAGCAGCTTTGGGTGGGGGGGACCAGCCCACTCCTACAATGAGCAGTTCTTC

J gene: TRBJ1-6
clone size: -
D gene: -
V gene: TRBV2
CDR3 protein: CASSAVADSPLHF
CDR3 DNA: TGTGCCAGCAGTGCAGTTGCGGATTCACCCCTCCACTTT

J gene: TRBJ1-6
clone size: -
D gene: -
V gene: TRBV9
CDR3 protein: CASSVGTLDSPLHF
CDR3 DNA: TGTGCCAGCAGCGTCGGGACACTCGATTCACCCCTCCACTTT

J gene: TRBJ1-1
clone size: -
D gene: TRBD1
V gene: TRBV7-9
CDR3 protein: CASSFSGTGDTEAFF
CDR3 DNA: TGTGCCAGCAGCTTCTCCGGGACAGGGGACACTGAAGCTTTCTTT

J gene: TRBJ2-1
clone size: -
D gene: TRBD1
V gene: TRBV29-1
CDR3 protein: CSVDGTGERYNEQFF
CDR3 DNA: TGCAGCGTTGATGGTACAGGGGAAAGATACAATGAGCAGTTCTTC

J gene: TRBJ1-1
clone size: -
D gene: -
V gene: TRBV6-5
CDR3 protein: CASVRPGAANTEAFF
CDR3 DNA: TGTGCCAGCGTAAGGCCAGGGGCGGCGAACACTGAAGCTTTCTTT

J gene: TRBJ2-1
clone size: -
D gene: TRBD1
V gene: TRBV19
CDR3 protein: CASSRGFGTGGHNEQFF
CDR3 DNA: TGTGCCAGTAGTAGGGGCTTCGGGACAGGGGGGCACAATGAGCAGTTCTTC

J gene: TRBJ1-2
clone size: -
D gene: -
V gene: TRBV29-1
CDR3 protein: CSVVEDYGYTF
CDR3 DNA: TGCAGCGTTGTTGAGGACTATGGCTACACCTTC

J gene: TRBJ1-2
clone size: -
D gene: -
V gene: TRBV3-1/TRBV3-2
CDR3 protein: CASTQEGIGAGRAYGYTF
CDR3 DNA: TGTGCCAGCACCCAAGAGGGTATTGGGGCTGGTAGGGCCTATGGCTACACCTTC

J gene: TRBJ1-4
clone size: -
D gene: -
V gene: TRBV29-1
CDR3 protein: CSVSSGTTNEKLFF
CDR3 DNA: TGCAGCGTTAGCTCAGGGACAACTAATGAAAAACTGTTTTTT

J gene: TRBJ1-5
clone size: -
D gene: -
V gene: TRBV24-1
CDR3 protein: CATSDGGGPGNQPQHF
CDR3 DNA: TGTGCCACCAGTGATGGGGGAGGGCCCGGCAATCAGCCCCAGCATTTT

J gene: TRBJ2-7
clone size: -
D gene: TRBD2
V gene: TRBV5-1
CDR3 protein: CASSLQPLAGGTSSYEQYF
CDR3 DNA: TGCGCCAGCAGCCTCCAGCCCCTAGCGGGGGGGACCAGCTCCTACGAGCAGTACTTC

J gene: TRBJ1-1
clone size: -
D gene: -
V gene: TRBV20-1
CDR3 protein: CSAPRGTEAFF
CDR3 DNA: TGCAGTGCCCCGCGGGGGACTGAAGCTTTCTTT

J gene: TRBJ2-3
clone size: -
D gene: TRBD2
V gene: TRBV7-8
CDR3 protein: CASSLVLAGGPREGDTQYF
CDR3 DNA: TGTGCCAGCAGCTTAGTACTAGCGGGGGGGCCGAGGGAGGGAGATACGCAGTATTTT

J gene: TRBJ2-3
clone size: -
D gene: TRBD1
V gene: TRBV30
CDR3 protein: CAWSVLGQGDTQYF
CDR3 DNA: TGTGCCTGGAGTGTACTGGGACAGGGGGATACGCAGTATTTT

J gene: TRBJ1-5
clone size: -
D gene: -
V gene: TRBV28
CDR3 protein: CASSLGVYSNQPQHF
CDR3 DNA: TGTGCCAGCAGTCTGGGAGTCTATAGCAATCAGCCCCAGCATTTT

J gene: TRBJ2-5
clone size: -
D gene: TRBD1
V gene: TRBV2
CDR3 protein: CASTGQAGGWETQYF
CDR3 DNA: TGTGCCAGCACCGGGCAGGCAGGGGGCTGGGAGACCCAGTACTTC

J gene: TRBJ2-7
clone size: -
D gene: TRBD1
V gene: TRBV18
CDR3 protein: CASSPGTGSYEQYF
CDR3 DNA: TGTGCCAGCTCACCCGGGACAGGGTCCTACGAGCAGTACTTC

J gene: TRBJ2-7
clone size: -
D gene: TRBD2
V gene: TRBV27
CDR3 protein: CASSSPPGGQYF
CDR3 DNA: TGTGCCAGCAGTTCCCCCCCGGGAGGGCAGTACTTC

J gene: TRBJ1-3
clone size: -
D gene: TRBD1
V gene: TRBV5-1
CDR3 protein: CASSYGQGGNTIYF
CDR3 DNA: TGCGCCAGCAGCTACGGACAGGGTGGAAACACCATATATTTT

J gene: TRBJ1-6
clone size: -
D gene: -
V gene: TRBV10-3
CDR3 protein: CAVQAGNSPLHF
CDR3 DNA: TGTGCCGTCCAGGCGGGGAATTCACCCCTCCACTTT

J gene: TRBJ1-1
clone size: -
D gene: TRBD1
V gene: TRBV19
CDR3 protein: CASRGQGAPDTEAFF
CDR3 DNA: TGTGCCAGTAGGGGACAGGGGGCGCCGGACACTGAAGCTTTCTTT

J gene: TRBJ2-2
clone size: once
D gene: -
V gene: TRBV2
CDR3 protein: CASKGKGAGTGELFF
CDR3 DNA: TGTGCCAGCAAGGGGAAGGGCGCGGGGACCGGGGAGCTGTTTTTT

J gene: TRBJ1-4
clone size: -
D gene: TRBD1
V gene: TRBV6-6
CDR3 protein: CASSHTTSNRGPTNEKLFF
CDR3 DNA: TGTGCCAGCAGTCACACCACCTCCAACAGGGGCCCAACTAATGAAAAACTGTTTTTT

J gene: TRBJ1-2
clone size: -
D gene: -
V gene: TRBV3-1/TRBV3-2
CDR3 protein: CASSHSRGLGGYTF
CDR3 DNA: TGTGCCAGCAGCCATAGCAGGGGCCTAGGAGGCTACACCTTC

J gene: TRBJ2-7
clone size: -
D gene: -
V gene: TRBV19
CDR3 protein: CASSMGGSEQYF
CDR3 DNA: TGTGCCAGTAGTATGGGAGGAAGTGAGCAGTACTTC

J gene: TRBJ1-1
clone size: -
D gene: -
V gene: TRBV3-1/TRBV3-2
CDR3 protein: CASSQDTGRSTEAFF
CDR3 DNA: TGTGCCAGCAGCCAAGACACAGGCCGGAGCACTGAAGCTTTCTTT

J gene: TRBJ2-3
clone size: -
D gene: -
V gene: TRBV5-1
CDR3 protein: CASKRVSTDTQYF
CDR3 DNA: TGCGCCAGTAAGCGGGTTTCAACAGATACGCAGTATTTT